The next 10 T cell receptor beta chains were all read from a single sample in a study of blood T cell repertoires in COVID-19. Here immunoSEQ multiplex PCR was the method, and the copy in TCRdb shows in-frame clones only, minus some. Here the sample spans some 150,000 clones, roughly 85% being singletons. The specimen was PBMCs or T cells enriched from blood (not recorded which). The receptor source for this set is a woman between 45 and 60 years old who had recovered from COVID-19.

The rearrangement joins TRBV18 to TRBJ1-1; maybe TRBD1 (5 bases). Germline V CDR1 and CDR2: KGHSH, LQKENI. The germline V and J ends were trimmed by 1 base and 4 bases, with 16 bases remaining between them. The CDR3 sequence is 16 residues long. CDR3 residues: CASSPRTGRGITEAFF. In DNA form, the CDR3 reads TGTGCCAGCTCACCACGCACAGGCCGGGGGATCACTGAAGCTTTCTTT. The full variable domain, with the rest looked up from reference TRBV18 and TRBJ1-1, is NAGVMQNPRHLVRRRGQEARLRCSPMKGHSHVYWYRQLPEEGLKFMVYLQKENIIDESGMPKERFSAEFPKEGPSILRIQQVVRGDSAAYFCASSPRTGRGITEAFFGQGTRLTVV.

This clone was seen more than once but under ten times. This chain connects TRBV2 to TRBJ2-3; no reliable D call. CDR1 SNHLY and CDR2 FYNNEI come from the germline V gene. V was pared by 11 bases and J by 5 bases, with 14 bases between. This CDR3 is 12 amino acids long. The CDR3, as DNA: TGTGCCGGGTCCGGGTCTAGAGATACGCAGTATTTT. Protein: CAGSGSRDTQYF.

The V gene is TRBV28, the J gene TRBJ1-2; TRBD1 matches at 7 bases. Trimming took 6 bases from V and 7 from J; bases not matched to a gene: 8. The CDR3 loop spans 13 amino acids. CDR1 and CDR2 from the germline V gene are MDHEN and SYDVKM. CDR3 nucleotide sequence: TGTGCCAGCAGCATTGACAGGGATCTTGGCTACACCTTC. It specifies CASSIDRDLGYTF.

The rearrangement links TRBV3-1 (or the pseudogene TRBV3-2) to TRBJ2-2; the match to TRBD2 covers 10 bases. Germline V lookup: CDR1 LGHDT, CDR2 YNNKEL (reference sequence). The CDR3 covers 15 residues. V dropped 8 bases and J dropped 3; count of bases not matched to a gene: 6. The CDR3 nucleotides are TGTGCCAGCCGAAGAGGACTAGCGGACACCGGGGAGCTGTTTTTT. Residues: CASRRGLADTGELFF.

For the CDR3, the DNA is TGTGCCATCAGTGAAACAAGTCGGGGAGGGACGGTAACTGAAGCTTTCTTT. Its protein product is CAISETSRGGTVTEAFF. This chain joins TRBV10-3 and TRBJ1-1; D possibly corresponds to TRBD1 (5 bases). This CDR3 spans 17 amino acids. V lost 3 bases and J lost 5, with 22 bases in between. The germline V gene encodes CDR1 ENHRY and CDR2 SYGVKD.

This chain connects TRBV5-1 to TRBJ2-7; 8 bases map to TRBD1. Per the germline V gene, CDR1 is SGHRS and CDR2 is YFSETQ. V was pared by 3 bases and J by 5 bases, with 4 bases of the junction left unmatched. There are 13 residues in the CDR3. The CDR3 nucleotides read TGCGCCAGCAGCTCAGGACAGGGAAACGAGCAGTACTTC. The encoded protein is CASSSGQGNEQYF.

Here the CDR3 DNA reads TGCAGTGCTAGTGTGGGGGGAGGGGCCCACTACGAGCAGTACTTC. Amino acids: CSASVGGGAHYEQYF. The chain uses TRBV20-1 and TRBJ2-7; TRBD2 matches at 7 bases. After removal of 3 bases from V and 3 bases from J, the junction contained 11 bases not matched to a gene. CDR3 length equals 15 residues. Germline V lookup: CDR1 DFQATT, CDR2 SNEGSKA (reference sequence).

The chain carries TRBV30 and TRBJ2-7; a possible D gene is TRBD2 (7 bases). Germline V gene lookup returns CDR1 GTSNPN and CDR2 SVGIG (reference sequence). This CDR3 has 15 amino acids. V lost 3 bases and J 6 bases, leaving 21 bases between the germline ends. The CDR3: CAWRIGGGRWSEQYF. The CDR3 region has the DNA TGTGCCTGGAGGATAGGGGGGGGGAGATGGAGCGAGCAGTACTTC.

This clone has a handful of counts. The chain carries TRBV29-1 and TRBJ1-3, with D unclear. This CDR3 is built from 14 residues. Germline V lookup: CDR1 SQVTM, CDR2 ANQGSEA. Trimming cost V 4 bases and J 0 bases, with 10 bases left between them. Here the CDR3 reads CSVVMASSGNTIYF. Written as DNA, the CDR3 is TGCAGCGTTGTAATGGCCAGCTCTGGAAACACCATATATTTT. The variable domain in full, completed from reference TRBV29-1 and TRBJ1-3, reads SAVISQKPSRDICQRGTSLTIQCQVDSQVTMMFWYRQQPGQSLTLIATANQGSEATYESGFVIDKFPISRPNLTFSTLTVSNMSPEDSSIYLCSVVMASSGNTIYFGEGSWLTVV.

This rearrangement joins TRBV6-5 to TRBJ1-5; 7 bases match TRBD1. Germline V gene lookup returns CDR1 MNHEY and CDR2 SVGAGI. The CDR3 has 14 residues. V was clipped by 11 bases and J by 0 bases; unmatched bases: 7. The CDR3 DNA reads TGTGCCGCCCGACAGGGAATTAGCAATCAGCCCCAGCATTTT. Encoded protein: CAARQGISNQPQHF.